This TCR beta chain is from a study of OX40 agonist ivuxolimab in advanced cancers. Germline lookup yields CDR1 LGHNT and CDR2 FRNRAP. V was cut by 6 bases and J by 4 bases, with 10 bases left in between. This CDR3 is built from 13 residues. TCRdb's copy holds only in-frame clones and misses some; the assay was immunoSEQ multiplex PCR. This sample carries 59,000 or so clones, 82% of them seen once, and the ten largest clones take about 3.8%. This clone was found once. No antigen is known for it. Autoimmune disease history or systemic immunosuppression led to patients being barred. General study results and limits: Circulating CD4+ and CD8+ T cells showed clonal expansion by week 6 at 0.1 to 3.0 mg/kg.

This specimen was CD4+ or CD8+ T cells sorted from blood, taken in a trial of the OX40 agonist ivuxolimab. The sequence was collected from an adult with an advanced solid tumor such as melanoma, head and neck, liver or kidney cancer. The V call is TRBV12-5, the J call TRBJ2-1; D call uncertain. The CDR3 DNA reads as TGTGCTAGTGGAAAGGACGGATACAATGAGCAGTTCTTC. Translating gives CASGKDGYNEQFF.